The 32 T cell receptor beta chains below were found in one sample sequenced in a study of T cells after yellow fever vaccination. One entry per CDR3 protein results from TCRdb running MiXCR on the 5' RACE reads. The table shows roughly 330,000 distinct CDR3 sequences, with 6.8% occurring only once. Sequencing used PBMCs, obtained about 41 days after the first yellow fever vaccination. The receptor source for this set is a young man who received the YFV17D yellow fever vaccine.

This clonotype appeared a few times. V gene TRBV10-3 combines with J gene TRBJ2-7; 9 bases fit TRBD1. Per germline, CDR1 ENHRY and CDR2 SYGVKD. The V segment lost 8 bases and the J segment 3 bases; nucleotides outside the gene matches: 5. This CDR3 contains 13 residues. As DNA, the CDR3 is TGTGCCATCGGGACAGGGATTCACTACGAGCAGTACTTC. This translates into CAIGTGIHYEQYF.

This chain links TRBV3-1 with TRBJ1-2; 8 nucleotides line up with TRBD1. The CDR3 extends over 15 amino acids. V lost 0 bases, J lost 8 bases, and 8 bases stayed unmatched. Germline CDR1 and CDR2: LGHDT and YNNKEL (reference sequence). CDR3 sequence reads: CASSQDRQGRGGYTF. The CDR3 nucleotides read TGTGCCAGCAGCCAAGACAGACAGGGGAGAGGCGGCTACACCTTC.

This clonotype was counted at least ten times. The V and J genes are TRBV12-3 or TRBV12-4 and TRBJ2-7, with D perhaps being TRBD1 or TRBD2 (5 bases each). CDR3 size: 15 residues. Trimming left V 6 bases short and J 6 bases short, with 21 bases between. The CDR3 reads CASRNHGLTGGEQYF. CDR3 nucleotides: TGTGCCAGCAGAAACCACGGCCTCACAGGAGGCGAGCAGTACTTC.

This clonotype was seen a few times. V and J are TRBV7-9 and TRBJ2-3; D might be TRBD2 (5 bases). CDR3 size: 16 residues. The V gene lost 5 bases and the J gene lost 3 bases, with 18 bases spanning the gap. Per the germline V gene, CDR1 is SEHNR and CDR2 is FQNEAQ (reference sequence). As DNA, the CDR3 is TGTGCCAGCAGCGCCCCTCGAGGGTCGGTTACAGATACGCAGTATTTT. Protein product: CASSAPRGSVTDTQYF. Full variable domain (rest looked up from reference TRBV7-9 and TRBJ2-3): DTGVSQNPRHKITKRGQNVTFRCDPISEHNRLYWYRQTLGQGPEFLTYFQNEAQLEKSRLLSDRFSAERPKGSFSTLEIQRTEQGDSAMYLCASSAPRGSVTDTQYFGPGTRLTVL.

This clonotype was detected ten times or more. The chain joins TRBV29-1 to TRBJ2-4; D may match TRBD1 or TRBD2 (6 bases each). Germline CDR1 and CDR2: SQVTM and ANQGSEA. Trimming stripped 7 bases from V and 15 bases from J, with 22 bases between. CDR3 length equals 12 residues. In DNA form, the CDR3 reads TGCAGCGCCGAAGGGGGACTGGGTGAACGGTACTTC. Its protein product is CSAEGGLGERYF.

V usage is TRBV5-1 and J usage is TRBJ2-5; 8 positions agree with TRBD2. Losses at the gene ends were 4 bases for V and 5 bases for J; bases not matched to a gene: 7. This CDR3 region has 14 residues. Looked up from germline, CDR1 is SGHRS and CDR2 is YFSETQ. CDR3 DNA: TGCGCCAGCAGCGTGGGACTAGTCGGGGAGACCCAGTACTTC. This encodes CASSVGLVGETQYF.

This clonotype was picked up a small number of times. The CDR3 region has the DNA TGTGCCAGCAAAAGCGGGGGGGCCGTGGCAGATACGCAGTATTTT. Translating it yields CASKSGGAVADTQYF. The chain employs TRBV6-4 and TRBJ2-3; 10 positions match TRBD2. Losses at the gene ends were 7 bases for V and 4 bases for J; bases not matched to a gene: 8. Germline V gene data show CDR1 as MRHNA and CDR2 as SNTAGT. The CDR3 contains 15 residues.

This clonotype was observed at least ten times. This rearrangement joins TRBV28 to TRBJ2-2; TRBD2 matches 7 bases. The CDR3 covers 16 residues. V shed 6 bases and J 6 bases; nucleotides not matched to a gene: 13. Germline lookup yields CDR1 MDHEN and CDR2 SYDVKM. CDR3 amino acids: CASSPSGEGFAGELFF. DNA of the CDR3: TGTGCCAGCAGCCCCTCGGGGGAGGGGTTCGCCGGGGAGCTGTTTTTT.

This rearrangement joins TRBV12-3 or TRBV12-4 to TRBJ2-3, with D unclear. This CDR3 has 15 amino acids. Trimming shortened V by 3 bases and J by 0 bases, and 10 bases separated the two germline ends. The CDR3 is CASSFDTTSTDTQYF. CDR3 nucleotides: TGTGCCAGCAGTTTTGACACTACCAGCACAGATACGCAGTATTTT.

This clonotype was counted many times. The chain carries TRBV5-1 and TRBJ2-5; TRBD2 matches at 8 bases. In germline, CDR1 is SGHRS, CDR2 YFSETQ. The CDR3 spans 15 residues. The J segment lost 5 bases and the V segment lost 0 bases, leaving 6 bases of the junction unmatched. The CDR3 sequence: CASSLGVTSEETQYF. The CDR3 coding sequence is TGCGCCAGCAGCTTGGGGGTGACTAGCGAGGAGACCCAGTACTTC.

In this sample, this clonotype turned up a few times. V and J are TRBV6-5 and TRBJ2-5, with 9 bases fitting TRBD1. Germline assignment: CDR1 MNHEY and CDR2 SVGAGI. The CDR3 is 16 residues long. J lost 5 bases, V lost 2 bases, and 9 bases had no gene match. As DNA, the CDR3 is TGTGCCAGCAGTTACACTACCGGGACAGGGAAGGAGACCCAGTACTTC. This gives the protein CASSYTTGTGKETQYF.

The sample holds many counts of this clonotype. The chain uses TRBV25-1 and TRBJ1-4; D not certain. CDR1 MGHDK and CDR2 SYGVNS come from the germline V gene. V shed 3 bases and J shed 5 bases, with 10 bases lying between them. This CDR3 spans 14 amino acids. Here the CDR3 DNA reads TGTGCCAGCAGTGAGTTCGGGAGGAATGAAAAACTGTTTTTT. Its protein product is CASSEFGRNEKLFF.

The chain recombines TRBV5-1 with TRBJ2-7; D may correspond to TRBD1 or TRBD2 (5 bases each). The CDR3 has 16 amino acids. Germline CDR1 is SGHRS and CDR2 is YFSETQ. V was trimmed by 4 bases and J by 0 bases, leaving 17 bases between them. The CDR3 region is CASSGAETGYSYEQYF. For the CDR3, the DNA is TGCGCCAGCAGCGGGGCAGAAACGGGATACTCCTACGAGCAGTACTTC.

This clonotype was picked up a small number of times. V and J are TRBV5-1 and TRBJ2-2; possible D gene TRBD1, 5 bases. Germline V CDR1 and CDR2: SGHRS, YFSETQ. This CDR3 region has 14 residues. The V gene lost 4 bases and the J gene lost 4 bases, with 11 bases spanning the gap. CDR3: CASSARTGTGELFF. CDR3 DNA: TGCGCCAGCAGCGCTCGAACAGGCACCGGGGAGCTGTTTTTT.

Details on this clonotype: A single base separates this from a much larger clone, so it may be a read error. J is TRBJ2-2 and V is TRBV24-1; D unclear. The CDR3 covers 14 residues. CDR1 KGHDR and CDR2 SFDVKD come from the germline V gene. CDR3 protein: CATIDAANTGELFF. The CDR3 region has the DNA TGTGCCACCATTGATGCAGCGAACACCGGGGAGCTGTTTTTT.

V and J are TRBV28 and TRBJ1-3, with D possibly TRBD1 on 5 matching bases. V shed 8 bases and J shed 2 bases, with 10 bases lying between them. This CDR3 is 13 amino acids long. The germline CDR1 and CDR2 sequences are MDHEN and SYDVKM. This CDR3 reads CASCAGAGNTIYF. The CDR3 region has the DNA TGTGCCAGCTGTGCGGGGGCTGGAAACACCATATATTTT. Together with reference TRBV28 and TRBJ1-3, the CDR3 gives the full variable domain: DVKVTQSSRYLVKRTGEKVFLECVQDMDHENMFWYRQDPGLGLRLIYFSYDVKMKEKGDIPEGYSVSREKKERFSLILESASTNQTSMYLCASCAGAGNTIYFGEGSWLTVV.

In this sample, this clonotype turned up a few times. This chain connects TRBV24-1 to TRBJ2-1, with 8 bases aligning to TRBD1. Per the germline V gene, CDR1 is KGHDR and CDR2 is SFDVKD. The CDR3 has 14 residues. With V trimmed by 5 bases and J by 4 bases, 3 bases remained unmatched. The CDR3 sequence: CATSATGGYNEQFF. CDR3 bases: TGTGCCACCAGTGCAACAGGGGGATACAATGAGCAGTTCTTC.

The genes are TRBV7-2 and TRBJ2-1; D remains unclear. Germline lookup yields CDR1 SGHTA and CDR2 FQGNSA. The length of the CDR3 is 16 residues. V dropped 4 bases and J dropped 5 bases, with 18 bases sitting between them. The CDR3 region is CASSSPLGHRNNEQFF. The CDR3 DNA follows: TGTGCCAGCAGCTCCCCCTTGGGCCACCGTAACAATGAGCAGTTCTTC. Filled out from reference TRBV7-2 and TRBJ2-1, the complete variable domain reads GAGVSQSPSNKVTEKGKDVELRCDPISGHTALYWYRQSLGQGLEFLIYFQGNSAPDKSGLPSDRFSAERTGGSVSTLTIQRTQQEDSAVYLCASSSPLGHRNNEQFFGPGTRLTVL.

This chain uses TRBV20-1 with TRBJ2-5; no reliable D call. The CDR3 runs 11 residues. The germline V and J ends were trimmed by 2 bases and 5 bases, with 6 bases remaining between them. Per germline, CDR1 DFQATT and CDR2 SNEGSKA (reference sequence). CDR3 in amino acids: CSARSLETQYF. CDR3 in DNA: TGCAGTGCTAGATCTCTGGAGACCCAGTACTTC.

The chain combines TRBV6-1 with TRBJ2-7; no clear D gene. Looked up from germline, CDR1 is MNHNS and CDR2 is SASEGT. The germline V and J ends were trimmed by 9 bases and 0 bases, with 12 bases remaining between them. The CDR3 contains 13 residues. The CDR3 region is CASQSLNSYEQYV. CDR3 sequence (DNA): TGTGCCAGTCAAAGCCTAAACTCCTACGAGCAGTACGTC.

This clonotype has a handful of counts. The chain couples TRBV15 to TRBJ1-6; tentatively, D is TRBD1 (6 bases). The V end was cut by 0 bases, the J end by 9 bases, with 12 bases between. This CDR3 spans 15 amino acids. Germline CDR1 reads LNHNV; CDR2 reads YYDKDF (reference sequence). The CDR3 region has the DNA TGTGCCACCAGCAGAGATCGGGGAGGGGGTTCACCCCTCCACTTT. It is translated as CATSRDRGGGSPLHF.

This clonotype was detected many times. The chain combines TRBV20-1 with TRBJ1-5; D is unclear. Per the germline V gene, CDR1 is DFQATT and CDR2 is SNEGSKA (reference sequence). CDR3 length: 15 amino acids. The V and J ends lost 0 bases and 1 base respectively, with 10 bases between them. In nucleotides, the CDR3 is TGCAGTGCTAGAGATTGGGCAGAAAGCAATCAGCCCCAGCATTTT. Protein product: CSARDWAESNQPQHF.

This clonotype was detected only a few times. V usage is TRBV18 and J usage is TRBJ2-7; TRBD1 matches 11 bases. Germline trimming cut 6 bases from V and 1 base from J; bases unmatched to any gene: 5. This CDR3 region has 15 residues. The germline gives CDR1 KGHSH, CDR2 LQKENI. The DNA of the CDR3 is TGTGCCAGCTCCTGGGGGACAGGGGGTTCCTACGAGCAGTACTTC. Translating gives CASSWGTGGSYEQYF.

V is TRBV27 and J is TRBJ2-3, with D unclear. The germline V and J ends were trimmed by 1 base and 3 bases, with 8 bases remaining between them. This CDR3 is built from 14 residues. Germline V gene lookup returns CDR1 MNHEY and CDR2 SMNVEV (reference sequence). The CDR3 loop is CASSLWPGTDTQYF. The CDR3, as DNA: TGTGCCAGCAGTTTATGGCCGGGTACAGATACGCAGTATTTT.

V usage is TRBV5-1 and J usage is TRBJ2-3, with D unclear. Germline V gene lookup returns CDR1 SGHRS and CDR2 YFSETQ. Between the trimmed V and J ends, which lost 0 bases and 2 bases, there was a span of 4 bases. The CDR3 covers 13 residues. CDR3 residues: CASSLENTDTQYF. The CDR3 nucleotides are TGCGCCAGCAGCTTGGAGAACACAGATACGCAGTATTTT.

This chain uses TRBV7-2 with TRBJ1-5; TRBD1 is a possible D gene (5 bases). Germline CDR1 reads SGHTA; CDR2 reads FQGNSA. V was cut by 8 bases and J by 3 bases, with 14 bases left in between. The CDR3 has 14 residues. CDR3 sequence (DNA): TGTGCCAGCGGCCGGCAGGGCACCAATCAGCCCCAGCATTTT. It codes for CASGRQGTNQPQHF.

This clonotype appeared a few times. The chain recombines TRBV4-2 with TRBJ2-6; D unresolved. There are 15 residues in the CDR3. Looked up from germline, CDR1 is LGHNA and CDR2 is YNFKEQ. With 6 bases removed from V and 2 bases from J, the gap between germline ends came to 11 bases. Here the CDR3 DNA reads TGTGCCAGCAGACCACAGAGCACTGGGGCCAACGTCCTGACTTTC. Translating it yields CASRPQSTGANVLTF.

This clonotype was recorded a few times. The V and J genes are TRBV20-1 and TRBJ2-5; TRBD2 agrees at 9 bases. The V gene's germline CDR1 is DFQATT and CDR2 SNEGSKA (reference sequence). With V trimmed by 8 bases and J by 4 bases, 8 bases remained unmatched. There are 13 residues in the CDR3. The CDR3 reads CSKVSGGLETQYF. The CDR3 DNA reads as TGCAGTAAAGTTAGCGGGGGTTTAGAGACCCAGTACTTC.

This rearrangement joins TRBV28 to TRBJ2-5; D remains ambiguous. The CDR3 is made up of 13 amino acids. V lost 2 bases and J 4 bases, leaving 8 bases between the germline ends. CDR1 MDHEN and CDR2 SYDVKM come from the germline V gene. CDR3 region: CASSLIRRETQYF. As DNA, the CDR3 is TGTGCCAGCAGTTTAATTCGACGAGAGACCCAGTACTTC.

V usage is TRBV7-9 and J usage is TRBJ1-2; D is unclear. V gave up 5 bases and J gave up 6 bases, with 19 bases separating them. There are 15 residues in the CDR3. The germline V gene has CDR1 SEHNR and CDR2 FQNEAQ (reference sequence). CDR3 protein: CASSTAAGFPHGYTF. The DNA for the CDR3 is TGTGCCAGCAGCACCGCCGCCGGGTTCCCCCATGGCTACACCTTC.

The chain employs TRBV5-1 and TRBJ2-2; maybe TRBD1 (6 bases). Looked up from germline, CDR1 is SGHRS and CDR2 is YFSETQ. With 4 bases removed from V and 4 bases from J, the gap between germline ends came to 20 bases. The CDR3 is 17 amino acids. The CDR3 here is CASSPGTALGGTGELFF. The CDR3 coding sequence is TGCGCCAGCAGCCCCGGGACCGCATTAGGGGGCACCGGGGAGCTGTTTTTT.

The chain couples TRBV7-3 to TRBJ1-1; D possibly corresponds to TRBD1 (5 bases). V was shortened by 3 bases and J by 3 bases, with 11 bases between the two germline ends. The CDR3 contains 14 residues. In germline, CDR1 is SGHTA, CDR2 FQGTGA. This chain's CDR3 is CASSFREGDTEAFF. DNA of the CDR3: TGTGCCAGCAGCTTCAGGGAGGGCGACACTGAAGCTTTCTTT.